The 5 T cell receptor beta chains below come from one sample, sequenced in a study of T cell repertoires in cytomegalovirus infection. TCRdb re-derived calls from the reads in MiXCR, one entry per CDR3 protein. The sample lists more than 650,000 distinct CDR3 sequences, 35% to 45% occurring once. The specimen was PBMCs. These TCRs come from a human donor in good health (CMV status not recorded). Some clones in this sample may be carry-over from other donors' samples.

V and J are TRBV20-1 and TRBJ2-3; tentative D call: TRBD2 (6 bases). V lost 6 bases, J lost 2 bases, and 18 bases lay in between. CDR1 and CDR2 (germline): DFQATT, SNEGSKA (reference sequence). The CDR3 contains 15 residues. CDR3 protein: CSAALGRGLTDTQYF. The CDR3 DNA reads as TGCAGTGCAGCCCTGGGGCGGGGCCTCACAGATACGCAGTATTTT.

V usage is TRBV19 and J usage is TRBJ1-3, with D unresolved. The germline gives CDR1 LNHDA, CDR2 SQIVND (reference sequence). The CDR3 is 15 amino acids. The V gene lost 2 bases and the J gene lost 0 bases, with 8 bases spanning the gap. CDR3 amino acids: CASSISSDSGNTIYF. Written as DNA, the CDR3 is TGTGCCAGTAGTATAAGTTCGGACTCTGGAAACACCATATATTTT.

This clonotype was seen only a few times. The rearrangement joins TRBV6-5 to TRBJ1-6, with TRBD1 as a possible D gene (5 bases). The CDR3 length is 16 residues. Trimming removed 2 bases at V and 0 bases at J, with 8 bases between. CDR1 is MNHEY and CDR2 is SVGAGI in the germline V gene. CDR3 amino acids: CASSYLDSSYNSPLHF. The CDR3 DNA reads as TGTGCCAGCAGTTACCTTGACAGCTCCTATAATTCACCCCTCCACTTT.

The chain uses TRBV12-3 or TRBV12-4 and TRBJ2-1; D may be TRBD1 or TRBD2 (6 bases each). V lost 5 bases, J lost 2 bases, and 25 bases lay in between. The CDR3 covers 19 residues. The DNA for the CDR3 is TGTGCCAGCAGTCACCGTCGCCTAGGGGGAGGCGATACCTACAATGAGCAGTTCTTC. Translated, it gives CASSHRRLGGGDTYNEQFF.

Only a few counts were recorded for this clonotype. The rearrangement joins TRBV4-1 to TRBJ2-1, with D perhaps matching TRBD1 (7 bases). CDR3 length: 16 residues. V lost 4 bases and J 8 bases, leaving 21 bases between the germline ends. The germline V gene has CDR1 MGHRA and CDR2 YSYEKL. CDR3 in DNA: TGCGCCAGCAGCCCCTTGGGGCAGGGGGGTTATCATGAGCAGTTCTTC. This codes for CASSPLGQGGYHEQFF.